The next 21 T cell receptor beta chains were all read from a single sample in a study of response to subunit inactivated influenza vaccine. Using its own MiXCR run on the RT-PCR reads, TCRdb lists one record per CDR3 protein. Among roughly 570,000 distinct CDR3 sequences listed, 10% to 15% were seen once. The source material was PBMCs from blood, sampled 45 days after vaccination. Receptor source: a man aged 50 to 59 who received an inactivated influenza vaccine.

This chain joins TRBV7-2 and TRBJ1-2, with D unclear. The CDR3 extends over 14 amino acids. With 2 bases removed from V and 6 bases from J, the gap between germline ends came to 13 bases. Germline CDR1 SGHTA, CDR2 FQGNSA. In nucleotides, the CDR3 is TGTGCCAGCAGCTTAAATAGACTTGGGGATGGCTACACCTTC. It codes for CASSLNRLGDGYTF.

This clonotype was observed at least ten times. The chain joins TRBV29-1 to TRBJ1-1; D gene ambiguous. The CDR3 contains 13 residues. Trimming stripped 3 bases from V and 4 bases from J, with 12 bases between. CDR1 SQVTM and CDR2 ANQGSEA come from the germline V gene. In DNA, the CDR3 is TGCAGCGTTGAGTCGGGTTCGAGCACTGAAGCTTTCTTT. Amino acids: CSVESGSSTEAFF.

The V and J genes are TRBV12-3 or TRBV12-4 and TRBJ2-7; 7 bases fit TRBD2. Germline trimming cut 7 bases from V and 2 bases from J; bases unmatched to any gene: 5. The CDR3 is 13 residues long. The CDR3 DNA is TGTGCCAGCACCAAGGGAGGGACCTACGAGCAGTACTTC. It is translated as CASTKGGTYEQYF.

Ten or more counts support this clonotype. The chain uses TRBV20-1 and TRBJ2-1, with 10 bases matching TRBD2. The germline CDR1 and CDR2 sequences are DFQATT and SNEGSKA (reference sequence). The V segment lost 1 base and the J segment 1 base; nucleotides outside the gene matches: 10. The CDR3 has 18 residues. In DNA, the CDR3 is TGCAGTGCTAGAGGACTAGCGGGTACAGCTAGGTCCTACAATGAGCAGTTCTTC. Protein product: CSARGLAGTARSYNEQFF.

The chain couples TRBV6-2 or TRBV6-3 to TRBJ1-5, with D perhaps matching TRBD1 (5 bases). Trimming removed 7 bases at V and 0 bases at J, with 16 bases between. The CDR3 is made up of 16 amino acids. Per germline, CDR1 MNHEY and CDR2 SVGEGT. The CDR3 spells CASTSTGGVSNQPQHF. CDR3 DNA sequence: TGTGCCAGCACTTCCACGGGAGGGGTTAGCAATCAGCCCCAGCATTTT.

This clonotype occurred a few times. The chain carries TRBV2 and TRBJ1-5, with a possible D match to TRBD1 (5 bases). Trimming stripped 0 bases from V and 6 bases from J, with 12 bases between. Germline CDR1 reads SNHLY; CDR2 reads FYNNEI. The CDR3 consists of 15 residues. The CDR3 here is CASSEAPGSAQPQHF. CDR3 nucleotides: TGTGCCAGCAGTGAAGCGCCAGGGAGCGCTCAGCCCCAGCATTTT.

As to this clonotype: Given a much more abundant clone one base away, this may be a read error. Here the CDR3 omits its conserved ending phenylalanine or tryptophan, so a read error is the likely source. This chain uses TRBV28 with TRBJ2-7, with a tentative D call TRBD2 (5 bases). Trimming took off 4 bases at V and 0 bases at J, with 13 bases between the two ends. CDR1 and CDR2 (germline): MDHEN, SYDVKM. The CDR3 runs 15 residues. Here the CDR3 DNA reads TGTGCCAGCAGTTCGCCGACTACCCGCTCCTACGAGCAGTACTTA. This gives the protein CASSSPTTRSYEQYL.

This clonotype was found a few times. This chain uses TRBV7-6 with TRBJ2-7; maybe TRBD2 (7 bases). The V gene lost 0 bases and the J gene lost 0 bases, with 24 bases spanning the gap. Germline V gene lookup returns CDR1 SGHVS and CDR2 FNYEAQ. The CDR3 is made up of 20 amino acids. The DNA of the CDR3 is TGTGCCAGCAGCTTAGCTCCGAGTGGGGGCTTCCGCGGGAGCTCCTACGAGCAGTACTTC. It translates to CASSLAPSGGFRGSSYEQYF.

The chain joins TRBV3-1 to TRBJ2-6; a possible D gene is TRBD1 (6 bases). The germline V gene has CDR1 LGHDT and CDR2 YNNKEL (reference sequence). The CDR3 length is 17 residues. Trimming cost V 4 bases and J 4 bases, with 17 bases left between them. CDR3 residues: CASSPRFPGAGANVLTF. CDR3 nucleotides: TGTGCCAGCAGCCCCCGATTTCCAGGGGCCGGGGCCAACGTCCTGACTTTC.

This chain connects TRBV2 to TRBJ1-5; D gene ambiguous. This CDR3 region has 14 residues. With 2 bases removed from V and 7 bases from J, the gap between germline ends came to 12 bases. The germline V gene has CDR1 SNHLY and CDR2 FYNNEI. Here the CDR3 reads CASSEMRVGQPQHF. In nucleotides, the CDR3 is TGTGCCAGCAGTGAAATGAGGGTTGGGCAGCCCCAGCATTTT.

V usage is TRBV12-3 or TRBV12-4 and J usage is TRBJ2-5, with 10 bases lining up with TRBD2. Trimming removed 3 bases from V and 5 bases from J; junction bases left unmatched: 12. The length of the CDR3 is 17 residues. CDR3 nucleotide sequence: TGTGCCAGCAGTTTGGAGTGGGGACTAGCGCTTTGGGAGACCCAGTACTTC. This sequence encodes CASSLEWGLALWETQYF.

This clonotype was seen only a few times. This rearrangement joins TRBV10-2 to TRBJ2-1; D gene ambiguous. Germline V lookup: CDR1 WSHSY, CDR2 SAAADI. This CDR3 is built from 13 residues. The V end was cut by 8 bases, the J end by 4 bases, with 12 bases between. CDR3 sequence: CASRATPYNEQFF. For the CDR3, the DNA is TGCGCCAGCCGGGCTACACCTTACAATGAGCAGTTCTTC.

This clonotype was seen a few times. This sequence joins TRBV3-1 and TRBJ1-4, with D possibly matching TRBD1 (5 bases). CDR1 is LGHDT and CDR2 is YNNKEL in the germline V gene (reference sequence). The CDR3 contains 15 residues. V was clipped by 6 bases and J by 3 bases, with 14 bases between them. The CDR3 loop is CASRSRGAANEKLFF. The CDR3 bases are TGTGCCAGCAGGAGCCGTGGGGCTGCTAATGAAAAACTGTTTTTT. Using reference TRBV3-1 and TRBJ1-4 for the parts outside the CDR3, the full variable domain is DTAVSQTPKYLVTQMGNDKSIKCEQNLGHDTMYWYKQDSKKFLKIMFSYNNKELIINETVPNRFSPKSPDKAHLNLHINSLELGDSAVYFCASRSRGAANEKLFFGSGTQLSVL.

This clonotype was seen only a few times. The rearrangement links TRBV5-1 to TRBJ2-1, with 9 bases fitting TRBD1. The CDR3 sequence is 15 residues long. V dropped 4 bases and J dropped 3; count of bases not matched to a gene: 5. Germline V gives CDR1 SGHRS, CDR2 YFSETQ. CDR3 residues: CASSQRTGDYNEQFF. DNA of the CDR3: TGCGCCAGCAGCCAAAGGACAGGGGACTACAATGAGCAGTTCTTC.

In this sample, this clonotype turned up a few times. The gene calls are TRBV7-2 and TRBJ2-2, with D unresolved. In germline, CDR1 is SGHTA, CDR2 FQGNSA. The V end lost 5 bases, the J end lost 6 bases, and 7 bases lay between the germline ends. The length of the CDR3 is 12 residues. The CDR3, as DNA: TGTGCCAGCAGCCGTGGGGCCGGGGAGCTGTTTTTT. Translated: CASSRGAGELFF.

The CDR3 coding sequence is TGTGCCAGCAGCCAAGATCCTGGGCGAGGGATCTTGTCGGATACGCAGTATTTT. Translated, it gives CASSQDPGRGILSDTQYF. This rearrangement joins TRBV4-2 to TRBJ2-3; TRBD2 might be the D (5 bases). Germline assignment: CDR1 LGHNA and CDR2 YNFKEQ. The CDR3 runs 18 residues. Trimming pared 0 bases from V and 6 bases from J, leaving 22 bases between.

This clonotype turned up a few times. The CDR3 reads CASSDRGLETQYF. The DNA for the CDR3 is TGTGCCAGCAGTGATAGGGGGTTAGAGACCCAGTACTTC. V is TRBV2 and J is TRBJ2-5; the D gene is possibly TRBD1 (6 bases). In germline, CDR1 is SNHLY, CDR2 FYNNEI. Trimming took 3 bases from V and 4 from J, leaving 9 bases between them. This CDR3 comprises 13 residues.

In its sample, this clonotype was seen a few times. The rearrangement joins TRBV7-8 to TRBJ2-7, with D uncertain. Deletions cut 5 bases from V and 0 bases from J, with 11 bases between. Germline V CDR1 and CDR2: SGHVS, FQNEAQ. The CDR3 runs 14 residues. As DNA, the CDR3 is TGTGCCAGCAGCCATAGACTCAGCTCCTACGAGCAGTACTTC. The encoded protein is CASSHRLSSYEQYF.

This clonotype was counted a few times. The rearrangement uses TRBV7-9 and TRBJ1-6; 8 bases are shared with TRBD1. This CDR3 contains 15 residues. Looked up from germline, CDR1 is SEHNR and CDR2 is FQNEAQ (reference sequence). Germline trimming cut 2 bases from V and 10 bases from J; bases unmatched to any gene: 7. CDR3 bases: TGTGCCAGCAGCTTAACGACAGGGGATAGGTCACCCCTCCACTTT. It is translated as CASSLTTGDRSPLHF.

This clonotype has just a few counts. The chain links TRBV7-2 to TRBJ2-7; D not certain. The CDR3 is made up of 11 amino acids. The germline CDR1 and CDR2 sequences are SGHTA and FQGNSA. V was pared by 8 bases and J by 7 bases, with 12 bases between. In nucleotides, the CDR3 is TGTGCCAGCGAATTCTCTAGGGAGCAGTACTTC. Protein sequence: CASEFSREQYF.

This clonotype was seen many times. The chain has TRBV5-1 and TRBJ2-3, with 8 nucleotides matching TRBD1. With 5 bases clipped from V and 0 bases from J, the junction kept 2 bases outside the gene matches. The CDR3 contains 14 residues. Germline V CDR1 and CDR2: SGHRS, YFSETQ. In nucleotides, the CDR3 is TGCGCCAGCAGGACAGGGGAAAGCACAGATACGCAGTATTTT. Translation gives CASRTGESTDTQYF.